This T cell receptor beta chain is drawn from a study of early T cells in non-severe SARS-CoV-2 infection. Study overall: Sequencing of bulk RNA from unsorted whole blood was done, without chain pairing. Study conclusions and caveats: The VDJdb matching leaned toward anti-spike CD8 responses and overlooked private and CD4 specificities.

V lost 5 bases, J lost 3 bases, and 5 bases stayed unmatched. Germline CDR1 reads SGHAT; CDR2 reads FQNNGV. The CDR3 length is 14 residues. Concerning this clonotype itself: Its antigen is undetermined.

Unique molecular identifiers tagged individual cDNA molecules. TCRdb used MiXCR to reprocess the 5' RACE reads, holding one entry per CDR3 protein. Altogether approximately 66,000 distinct CDR3 sequences are present, roughly an eighth being singletons, with the ten largest covering approximately 4.4%. This clonotype was sampled from an adult who was a healthcare worker with PCR-confirmed SARS-CoV-2 infection or an uninfected control (not recorded which). The sample comprised whole blood. V usage is TRBV11-2 and J usage is TRBJ2-7; 9 bases are shared with TRBD1. CDR3 sequence: CASSAGTGRYEQYF. The CDR3, as DNA: TGTGCCAGCAGCGCGGGGACAGGGCGCTACGAGCAGTACTTC.